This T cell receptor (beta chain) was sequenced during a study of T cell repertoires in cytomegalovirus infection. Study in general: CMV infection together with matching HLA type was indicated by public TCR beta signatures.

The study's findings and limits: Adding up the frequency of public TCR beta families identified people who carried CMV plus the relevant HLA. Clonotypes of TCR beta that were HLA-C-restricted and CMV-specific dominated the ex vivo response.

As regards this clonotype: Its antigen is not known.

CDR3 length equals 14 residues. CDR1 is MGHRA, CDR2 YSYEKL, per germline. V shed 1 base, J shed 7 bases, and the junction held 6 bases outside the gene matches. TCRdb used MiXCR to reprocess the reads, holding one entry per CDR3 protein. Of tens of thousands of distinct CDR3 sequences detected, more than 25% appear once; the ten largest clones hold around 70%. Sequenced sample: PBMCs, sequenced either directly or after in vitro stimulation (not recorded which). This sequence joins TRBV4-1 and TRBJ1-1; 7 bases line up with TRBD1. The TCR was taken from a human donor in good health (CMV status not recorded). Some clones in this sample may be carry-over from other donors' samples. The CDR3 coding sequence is TGCGCCAGCAGCCAAGCTAGTGGGACAGTTGAAGCTTTCTTT. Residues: CASSQASGTVEAFF.